The source of this T cell receptor (beta chain) is a study of T cell responses to AZD1222 COVID-19 vaccine. Repertoires were generated with immunoSEQ multiplex PCR, while TCRdb's copy carries only in-frame clones and drops some. In the table there are about 140,000 clones, more than 90% of which are singletons. CDR3 length: 18 amino acids. V dropped 2 bases and J dropped 7; count of bases not matched to a gene: 11. The germline V gene has CDR1 LGHDT and CDR2 YNNKEL (reference sequence). The J gene is TRBJ2-1, the V gene TRBV3-1 (or the pseudogene TRBV3-2), with 13 positions matching TRBD2. Material: peripheral blood, obtained on day 0 of AZD1222 vaccination. The sequence derives from an adult in good health. This CDR3 reads CASSQRIGLAGVDNEQFF. The CDR3 DNA reads TGTGCCAGCAGCCAAAGAATCGGACTAGCGGGAGTAGATAATGAGCAGTTCTTC.